Below, 19 T cell receptor beta chains from the same sample are listed, as sequenced in a study of shared clonotypes between healthy human individuals. Assay used: immunoSEQ multiplex PCR; TCRdb lists only in-frame clones, some missing. The sample consists of around 1.4 million clones, 98% of them appearing once. The material sequenced was naive CD4+ T cells sorted from blood. The subset is: CD45RA+ positively selected. All receptors come from a man younger than 40 in good health.

V usage is TRBV5-1 and J usage is TRBJ2-1; TRBD2 aligns across 8 bases. J was trimmed by 1 base and V by 1 base; bases with no gene match: 7. Germline V CDR1 and CDR2: SGHRS, YFSETQ. The CDR3 runs to 17 residues. CDR3 region: CASSLKASGPSYNEQFF. The CDR3 DNA reads as TGCGCCAGCAGCTTGAAGGCTAGCGGGCCTTCCTACAATGAGCAGTTCTTC.

The rearrangement links TRBV6-6 to TRBJ2-1; 7 nucleotides align to TRBD2. The CDR3 covers 15 residues. The V and J ends lost 9 bases and 1 base, in that order; junction bases with no gene match: 9. CDR1 and CDR2 from the germline V gene are MNHNY and SVGAGI (reference sequence). CDR3 coding DNA: TGTGCCAGAACCCTAACGGGAGGTTCCTACAATGAGCAGTTCTTC. Its protein product is CARTLTGGSYNEQFF.

The table lists this clone with a few counts. The chain recombines TRBV7-9 with TRBJ2-7; no clear D. The CDR3 covers 12 residues. V was pared by 3 bases and J by 4 bases, with 7 bases between. Germline-derived CDR1 and CDR2 are SEHNR and FQNEAQ (reference sequence). This CDR3 is CASSFSTYEQYF. CDR3 DNA sequence: TGTGCCAGCAGCTTCAGCACGTACGAGCAGTACTTC.

The V gene is TRBV11-2, the J gene TRBJ2-1; D unresolved. V lost 3 bases and J lost 6, with 12 bases in between. This CDR3 is 14 amino acids long. The germline CDR1 and CDR2 sequences are SGHAT and FQNNGV. The CDR3 sequence is CASSLSLASNEQFF. The DNA for the CDR3 is TGTGCCAGCAGCTTGTCATTAGCAAGCAATGAGCAGTTCTTC.

The V call is TRBV7-3, the J call TRBJ1-2, with 7 nucleotides matching TRBD1. The V segment lost 5 bases and the J segment 3 bases; nucleotides outside the gene matches: 3. CDR3 length: 13 amino acids. Looked up from germline, CDR1 is SGHTA and CDR2 is FQGTGA. The CDR3 bases are TGTGCCAGCAGCCACGGGACAGACTATGGCTACACCTTC. Its protein product is CASSHGTDYGYTF.

The chain is built from TRBV5-1 and TRBJ2-2, with D maybe TRBD1 (5 bases). The germline CDR1 and CDR2 sequences are SGHRS and YFSETQ. The germline V and J ends were trimmed by 4 bases and 6 bases, with 16 bases remaining between them. This CDR3 has 15 amino acids. The CDR3 protein is CASSPTEGAPGELFF. In DNA, the CDR3 is TGCGCCAGCAGCCCCACAGAAGGGGCCCCCGGGGAGCTGTTTTTT.

About this clone: The sample contains more than one DNA sequence encoding this CDR3. This chain links TRBV7-2 with TRBJ1-5; tentative D call: TRBD1 (6 bases). Germline CDR1 and CDR2: SGHTA and FQGNSA. The length of the CDR3 is 14 residues. The germline V and J ends were trimmed by 5 bases and 7 bases, with 15 bases remaining between them. CDR3 DNA: TGTGCCAGCAGCCCCCGGGCGGGGGGCCAGCCCCAGCATTTT. Translation gives CASSPRAGGQPQHF.

The CDR3 DNA sequence: TGTGCCAGCACCACCGCGAAACCTACTAGCGGGAGTCGAACCGGGGAGCTGTTTTTT. It is translated as CASTTAKPTSGSRTGELFF. The V gene is TRBV27, the J gene TRBJ2-2, with 11 bases lining up with TRBD2. V lost 7 bases, J lost 5 bases, and 18 bases stayed unmatched. The CDR3 length is 19 residues. Germline V lookup: CDR1 MNHEY, CDR2 SMNVEV (reference sequence).

CDR3 sequence: CASSLVNGAYEQYF. CDR3 in DNA: TGTGCCAGCAGTTTAGTTAATGGGGCTTACGAGCAGTACTTC. The rearrangement joins TRBV27 to TRBJ2-7, with a weak D call TRBD1 (5 bases). The V end was cut by 2 bases, the J end by 4 bases, with 12 bases between. The CDR3 extends over 14 amino acids. Germline CDR1 reads MNHEY; CDR2 reads SMNVEV (reference sequence).

This clone was counted a single time. The chain employs TRBV14 and TRBJ2-3; no clear D. The CDR3 extends over 17 amino acids. Germline loops: CDR1 SGHDN, CDR2 FVKESK. The V gene lost 4 bases and the J gene lost 0 bases, with 17 bases spanning the gap. CDR3 residues: CASSPGYDTPSTDTQYF. For the CDR3, the DNA is TGTGCCAGCAGCCCCGGCTACGATACCCCTAGCACAGATACGCAGTATTTT.

The J gene is TRBJ2-7, the V gene TRBV5-4, with a weak D call TRBD1 (5 bases). The V and J ends lost 4 bases and 7 bases respectively, with 15 bases between them. This CDR3 spans 13 amino acids. CDR1 SGHNT and CDR2 YYREEE come from the germline V gene (reference sequence). The CDR3 reads CASSLQGMNEQYF. The CDR3 DNA reads as TGTGCCAGCAGCCTCCAGGGTATGAATGAGCAGTACTTC.

CDR3 DNA sequence: TGCGCCAGCAGCCAAGAGAACCCCCTTGAGCAGTACTTC. Translation gives CASSQENPLEQYF. The rearrangement joins TRBV4-1 to TRBJ2-7; no reliable D call. The germline V gene has CDR1 MGHRA and CDR2 YSYEKL. The CDR3 runs to 13 residues. V was cut by 0 bases and J by 7 bases, with 10 bases left in between.

The chain is built from TRBV27 and TRBJ2-7, with 7 bases aligning to TRBD2. This CDR3 has 15 amino acids. CDR1 is MNHEY and CDR2 is SMNVEV in the germline V gene (reference sequence). The trim removed 2 bases at V and 6 bases at J, leaving 10 bases unmatched. The CDR3 spells CASSLRGRTGGEQYF. CDR3 DNA: TGTGCCAGCAGTTTACGGGGGAGGACGGGAGGCGAGCAGTACTTC.

The V call is TRBV29-1, the J call TRBJ1-1, with 9 bases aligning to TRBD1. With V trimmed by 6 bases and J by 1 base, 6 bases remained unmatched. Germline V CDR1 and CDR2: SQVTM, ANQGSEA. This CDR3 is built from 14 residues. The CDR3 is CSVGTGRKNTEAFF. Written as DNA, the CDR3 is TGCAGCGTCGGGACAGGGCGAAAGAACACTGAAGCTTTCTTT. Variable domain in full (rest from reference TRBV29-1 and TRBJ1-1): SAVISQKPSRDICQRGTSLTIQCQVDSQVTMMFWYRQQPGQSLTLIATANQGSEATYESGFVIDKFPISRPNLTFSTLTVSNMSPEDSSIYLCSVGTGRKNTEAFFGQGTRLTVV.

The rearrangement uses TRBV28 and TRBJ2-6; 9 positions match TRBD1. The CDR3 consists of 15 residues. Germline lookup yields CDR1 MDHEN and CDR2 SYDVKM. V was pared by 6 bases and J by 2 bases, with 2 bases of the junction left unmatched. CDR3 in amino acids: CASSDRGAGANVLTF. For the CDR3, the DNA is TGTGCCAGCAGCGACAGGGGGGCTGGGGCCAACGTCCTGACTTTC.

This clone was seen only once. The V gene is TRBV5-1, the J gene TRBJ1-1; D is unclear. Germline V gives CDR1 SGHRS, CDR2 YFSETQ. The CDR3 runs to 13 residues. V was pared by 4 bases and J by 2 bases, with 9 bases between. The CDR3: CASSPMINTEAFF. Here the CDR3 DNA reads TGCGCCAGCAGCCCAATGATAAACACTGAAGCTTTCTTT.

The CDR3 coding sequence is TGTGCCAGCAGTTTCGTGACAGGGAATCCCAATCAGCCCCAGCATTTT. Encoded protein: CASSFVTGNPNQPQHF. The chain is built from TRBV28 and TRBJ1-5, with 7 bases that match TRBD1. In germline, CDR1 is MDHEN, CDR2 SYDVKM. The CDR3 is made up of 16 amino acids. V was clipped by 3 bases and J by 3 bases; unmatched bases: 8.

The chain carries TRBV5-4 and TRBJ2-3; TRBD1 matches at 11 bases. Germline-derived CDR1 and CDR2 are SGHNT and YYREEE (reference sequence). The CDR3 extends over 14 amino acids. Unmatched junction bases numbered 10, after V lost 10 bases and J lost 6 bases. CDR3 sequence (DNA): TGTGCCGGAGGACAGGGGGCCTCGAACGATACGCAGTATTTT. This gives the protein CAGGQGASNDTQYF.

This clone showed up just once. The chain recombines TRBV5-5 with TRBJ1-1; 10 bases map to TRBD1. Trimming at V came to 4 bases and at J to 4 bases, leaving 13 bases not matched to a gene. CDR3 length equals 17 residues. Germline-derived CDR1 and CDR2 are SGHKS and YYEKEE (reference sequence). Here the CDR3 DNA reads TGTGCCAGCAGCCCTCAGGGACAGGGGAGAAGGGGCACTGAAGCTTTCTTT. It yields the protein CASSPQGQGRRGTEAFF.